The 27 T cell receptor beta chains below come from one sample, sequenced in a study of identical twins. MiXCR was run by TCRdb on the 5' RACE reads, yielding one entry per CDR3 protein. The sample yields fewer than 800,000 distinct CDR3 sequences, roughly 7.1% seen once. This sample was also put to use in a study of yellow fever vaccine responses in identical twins.

The specimen sequenced was PBMCs. The receptors were sampled from a woman younger than 30 in good health.

This clonotype turned up a few times. This sequence joins TRBV2 and TRBJ2-3; TRBD1 matches 8 bases. J lost 3 bases, V lost 3 bases, and 2 bases had no gene match. CDR1 and CDR2 from the germline V gene are SNHLY and FYNNEI. This CDR3 spans 14 amino acids. For the CDR3, the DNA is TGTGCCAGCAGTGACAGGGGGCAGACAGATACGCAGTATTTT. Amino acids: CASSDRGQTDTQYF.

V and J are TRBV21-1 and TRBJ2-5. TRBV21-1 is an annotated pseudogene. The CDR3 spans 17 residues. DNA for the CDR3: TGTGCCAGCAGCTCTCGGCGGCCGAAGACTTCCGGAGAGACCCAGTACTTC. It encodes CASSSRRPKTSGETQYF.

There are a few counts of this clonotype. The chain recombines TRBV5-1 with TRBJ1-1; TRBD1 aligns across 11 bases. The germline gives CDR1 SGHRS, CDR2 YFSETQ. V shed 0 bases, J shed 4 bases, and the junction held 5 bases outside the gene matches. The CDR3 runs 16 residues. CDR3 protein: CASSLGTGGKSTEAFF. The CDR3 coding sequence is TGCGCCAGCAGCTTGGGGACAGGGGGCAAGAGCACTGAAGCTTTCTTT.

Concerning this clonotype itself: A much larger clone lies one base from this, so it may be a read error. The J gene is TRBJ2-5, the V gene TRBV12-3 or TRBV12-4, with TRBD2 identical over 8 bases. The CDR3 extends over 13 amino acids. CDR3: CATSSGTRETQYF. In DNA form, the CDR3 reads TGTGCCACCAGTTCCGGGACTAGAGAGACCCAGTACTTC.

This clonotype has more than one count but fewer than ten. V is TRBV15 and J is TRBJ1-5; D is uncertain. Trimming took off 0 bases at V and 4 bases at J, with 7 bases between the two ends. The CDR3 consists of 14 residues. Germline V CDR1 and CDR2: LNHNV, YYDKDF (reference sequence). CDR3 sequence (DNA): TGTGCCACCAGCAGAGATCCGGGGAATCAGCCCCAGCATTTT. This translates into CATSRDPGNQPQHF. Full variable domain (remainder filled in from reference TRBV15 and TRBJ1-5): DAMVIQNPRYQVTQFGKPVTLSCSQTLNHNVMYWYQQKSSQAPKLLFHYYDKDFNNEADTPDNFQSRRPNTSFCFLDIRSPGLGDTAMYLCATSRDPGNQPQHFGDGTRLSIL.

The table lists this clonotype with a few counts. The chain is built from TRBV19 and TRBJ2-5; the D gene could be TRBD1 or TRBD2 (5 bases each). The CDR3 is 16 amino acids. V gave up 7 bases and J gave up 0 bases, with 18 bases separating them. CDR1 and CDR2 (germline): LNHDA, SQIVND (reference sequence). Here the CDR3 reads CASTPTAAENQETQYF. CDR3 nucleotide sequence: TGTGCCAGTACCCCGACAGCGGCGGAGAACCAAGAGACCCAGTACTTC.

The rearrangement links TRBV5-1 to TRBJ2-2; D is uncertain. The V gene's germline CDR1 is SGHRS and CDR2 YFSETQ. V was pared by 7 bases and J by 0 bases, with 7 bases between. The CDR3 runs 13 residues. In nucleotides, the CDR3 is TGCGCCAGCGGGGTGGCGAACACCGGGGAGCTGTTTTTT. As protein: CASGVANTGELFF.

Concerning this clonotype itself: A clone one base away is much larger, so this may be a read error. J is TRBJ2-7 and V is TRBV24-1; D unresolved. Germline V gene data show CDR1 as KGHDR and CDR2 as SFDVKD. This CDR3 spans 13 amino acids. For the CDR3, the DNA is TGTGCCACCAGTGATTTAGGTCATCACGAGGAGTACTTC. It specifies CATSDLGHHEEYF.

This clonotype has ten or more counts. This chain joins TRBV28 and TRBJ2-7; no clear D. Germline CDR1 is MDHEN and CDR2 is SYDVKM. The CDR3 runs 13 residues. V was cut by 8 bases and J by 4 bases, with 15 bases left in between. In DNA form, the CDR3 reads TGTGCCAGCGAAGACGGATCCGGATACGAGCAGTACTTC. This codes for CASEDGSGYEQYF.

The chain links TRBV5-5 to TRBJ2-6; tentatively, D is TRBD1 (5 bases). Germline loops: CDR1 SGHKS, CDR2 YYEKEE (reference sequence). The CDR3 totals 18 residues. Trimming took off 3 bases at V and 0 bases at J, with 16 bases between the two ends. The CDR3 bases are TGTGCCAGCAGCTCTAGGTCAACAGGCACCTCTGGGGCCAACGTCCTGACTTTC. It codes for CASSSRSTGTSGANVLTF.

The rearrangement joins TRBV2 to TRBJ1-5, with unresolved D. The CDR3 is 15 amino acids. V lost 1 base, J lost 3 bases, and 10 bases lay in between. Looked up from germline, CDR1 is SNHLY and CDR2 is FYNNEI. CDR3 sequence (DNA): TGTGCCAGCAGTGAAGTTGGTCGGGTCAATCAGCCCCAGCATTTT. It codes for CASSEVGRVNQPQHF. Based on the CDR3 plus reference TRBV2 and TRBJ1-5, the full variable domain is EPEVTQTPSHQVTQMGQEVILRCVPISNHLYFYWYRQILGQKVEFLVSFYNNEISEKSEIFDDQFSVERPDGSNFTLKIRSTKLEDSAMYFCASSEVGRVNQPQHFGDGTRLSIL.

In its sample, this clonotype was seen many times. The chain joins TRBV9 to TRBJ2-7, with 8 bases fitting TRBD2. The CDR3 covers 17 residues. With 3 bases clipped from V and 2 bases from J, the junction kept 13 bases outside the gene matches. Germline lookup yields CDR1 SGDLS and CDR2 YYNGEE. CDR3 residues: CASSDSGRAGETYEQYF. The CDR3 DNA is TGTGCCAGCAGCGACAGCGGTAGAGCGGGAGAAACCTACGAGCAGTACTTC.

At least ten counts were recorded for this clonotype. V is TRBV10-3 and J is TRBJ2-3; D is perhaps TRBD1 (6 bases). Germline V gene data show CDR1 as ENHRY and CDR2 as SYGVKD. V dropped 7 bases and J dropped 1 base, with 12 bases sitting between them. The CDR3 length is 14 residues. The CDR3 is CAINQGQGTDTQYF. The CDR3 DNA reads as TGTGCCATCAACCAGGGGCAAGGCACAGATACGCAGTATTTT.

This clonotype has a handful of counts. The rearrangement uses TRBV5-5 and TRBJ2-3, with 8 bases lining up with TRBD2. Germline CDR1 reads SGHKS; CDR2 reads YYEKEE (reference sequence). The CDR3 spans 14 residues. After removal of 4 bases from V and 6 bases from J, the junction contained 7 bases not matched to a gene. The CDR3 sequence: CASSGTRVVDTQYF. The CDR3 region has the DNA TGTGCCAGCAGCGGGACTAGGGTGGTCGATACGCAGTATTTT.

This clonotype was recorded a few times. The rearrangement uses TRBV7-9 and TRBJ1-6; possible D gene TRBD1, 5 bases. V dropped 0 bases and J dropped 7 bases, with 10 bases sitting between them. CDR3 length equals 15 residues. Germline V gene data show CDR1 as SEHNR and CDR2 as FQNEAQ (reference sequence). CDR3 sequence reads: CASSLAAGWNSPLHF. CDR3 coding DNA: TGTGCCAGCAGCTTAGCGGCAGGGTGGAATTCACCCCTCCACTTT.

This clonotype was recorded a few times. The chain has TRBV12-3 or TRBV12-4 and TRBJ2-5; D may be TRBD1 (6 bases). The CDR3 has 15 amino acids. The V and J ends lost 5 bases and 7 bases respectively, with 20 bases between them. The CDR3: CASSDSTGVTGTQYF. In DNA form, the CDR3 reads TGTGCCAGCAGTGACTCGACAGGCGTCACGGGGACCCAGTACTTC.

This clonotype appeared a few times. This chain joins TRBV4-1 and TRBJ2-7; D may be TRBD1 (5 bases). Trimming cost V 4 bases and J 0 bases, with 10 bases left between them. There are 14 residues in the CDR3. Germline CDR1 MGHRA, CDR2 YSYEKL. CDR3 nucleotide sequence: TGCGCCAGCAGCCCGACAGAAGCCTCCTACGAGCAGTACGTC. This gives the protein CASSPTEASYEQYV.

V is TRBV10-3 and J is TRBJ1-1; weak D call: TRBD1 (5 bases). V shed 4 bases and J shed 1 base, with 16 bases lying between them. The CDR3 is 16 residues long. Per the germline V gene, CDR1 is ENHRY and CDR2 is SYGVKD. CDR3 sequence: CAISAFVRDQNTEAFF. The CDR3, as DNA: TGTGCCATCAGTGCTTTCGTCAGGGACCAGAACACTGAAGCTTTCTTT.

This clonotype was observed at least ten times. The genes are TRBV7-6 and TRBJ1-4; no reliable D call. The CDR3 covers 15 residues. Trimming removed 3 bases at V and 8 bases at J, with 16 bases between. Germline V lookup: CDR1 SGHVS, CDR2 FNYEAQ. CDR3 loop: CASSFGQMGSEKLFF. As DNA, the CDR3 is TGTGCCAGCAGCTTCGGTCAGATGGGAAGCGAAAAACTGTTTTTT.

The sample holds a few counts of this clonotype. The chain has TRBV29-1 and TRBJ2-1, with 9 bases matching TRBD1. The CDR3 runs 14 residues. The germline V gene encodes CDR1 SQVTM and CDR2 ANQGSEA. The V and J ends lost 3 bases and 4 bases, in that order; junction bases with no gene match: 4. The DNA for the CDR3 is TGCAGCGTTGAGGGACAGGGAAGGTACAATGAGCAGTTCTTC. It codes for CSVEGQGRYNEQFF.

This clonotype was seen only a few times. This rearrangement joins TRBV10-1 to TRBJ1-3, with unresolved D. The ends were cut back, 5 bases at V and 4 bases at J, with 15 bases in the middle. The CDR3 runs to 15 residues. In germline, CDR1 is WNHNN, CDR2 SYGVQD (reference sequence). DNA for the CDR3: TGCGCCAGCAGTCGTGATTTAGGTCCGGGAAACACCATATATTTT. This sequence encodes CASSRDLGPGNTIYF.

The chain joins TRBV7-8 to TRBJ2-7, with 16 positions matching TRBD2. Per germline, CDR1 SGHVS and CDR2 FQNEAQ. CDR3 length: 17 amino acids. The CDR3 reads CASSLAGLAGGTYEQYV. DNA for the CDR3: TGTGCCAGCAGCCTAGCGGGACTAGCGGGGGGGACCTACGAGCAGTACGTC.

The table lists this clonotype with a few counts. This chain connects TRBV11-2 to TRBJ1-1, with a weak D call TRBD1 (5 bases). Germline V gene lookup returns CDR1 SGHAT and CDR2 FQNNGV. The V gene lost 7 bases and the J gene lost 4 bases, with 22 bases spanning the gap. CDR3 length: 16 residues. For the CDR3, the DNA is TGTGCCAGCACTCAAATAGCCGGGGCACGGATCACTGAAGCTTTCTTT. This codes for CASTQIAGARITEAFF.

This clonotype was seen ten or more times. The J gene is TRBJ2-1, the V gene TRBV2, with D uncertain. CDR1 and CDR2 (germline): SNHLY, FYNNEI. The CDR3 covers 11 residues. Trimming cost V 2 bases and J 10 bases, with 6 bases left between them. The chain's CDR3 is CASSEIQEQFF. The CDR3 DNA is TGTGCCAGCAGTGAAATTCAGGAGCAGTTCTTC.

This clonotype was recorded a few times. The chain uses TRBV20-1 and TRBJ2-1; possible D gene TRBD2, 6 bases. The CDR3 contains 16 residues. The V end was cut by 1 base, the J end by 2 bases, with 15 bases between. The germline V gene encodes CDR1 DFQATT and CDR2 SNEGSKA (reference sequence). In DNA form, the CDR3 reads TGCAGTGCTAGAGCCGTGGGGCGGGGTACCTACAATGAGCAGTTCTTC. Translating gives CSARAVGRGTYNEQFF.

This clonotype turned up a few times. The DNA of the CDR3 is TGTGCCAGCAGCCCCGCCAGTATTCAGCCCCAGCATTTT. Residues: CASSPASIQPQHF. This chain connects TRBV5-5 to TRBJ1-5, with D hard to call. CDR1 is SGHKS, CDR2 YYEKEE, per germline (reference sequence). This CDR3 is built from 13 residues. V lost 4 bases and J 6 bases, leaving 11 bases between the germline ends.

There are a few counts of this clonotype. The rearrangement uses TRBV12-3 or TRBV12-4 and TRBJ1-2; possible D gene TRBD1, 5 bases. The CDR3 has 13 amino acids. Trimming left V 4 bases short and J 8 bases short, with 14 bases between. The DNA for the CDR3 is TGTGCCAGCAGTTCCCGCGCGTGGGGGGGCTACACCTTC. This codes for CASSSRAWGGYTF.